A selection of T cell receptor beta chains follows, all from one sample in a study of early T cells in non-severe SARS-CoV-2 infection. TCRdb re-analysed the 5' RACE reads in MiXCR, keeping a single row per CDR3 protein. The sample has around 50,000 distinct CDR3 sequences; 9.5% to 15% are singletons. The sample consisted of whole blood. Receptor source: an adult who was a healthcare worker with PCR-confirmed SARS-CoV-2 infection or an uninfected control (not recorded which). Both conserved end residues are part of each CDR3. D genes are given only for firm matches. Part of the rows lack a size; the others show once, few, many or a class for expanded clones.

TGTGCCAGCAGCGTAACTAGAAGTGAGCAGTTCTTC | CASSVTRSEQFF | TRBJ2-1 | TRBV2 | many | 12 | NA
TGTGCCAGCAGCTTACTGGCATCGGATGGGAGCACTGAAGCTTTCTTT | CASSLLASDGSTEAFF | TRBJ1-1 | TRBV7-6 | medium-sized | 16 | NA
TGTGCCAGCAGCCAAGACGGTGAAGGGTTTCAGTACTTC | CASSQDGEGFQYF | TRBJ2-4 | TRBV3-1 | many | 13 | NA
TGCAGTGCTAGAGGGGGTAGCGGGGGCACAGATACGCAGTATTTT | CSARGGSGGTDTQYF | TRBJ2-3 | TRBV20-1 | many | 15 | TRBD2
TGTGCCAGCTCACCGACCGGGACTAGCGGGAGACCTGAAGCTTTCTTT | CASSPTGTSGRPEAFF | TRBJ1-1 | TRBV18 | few | 16 | NA
TGTGCCAGCAGCTTCGTGGCGGAAGAGACCCAGTACTTC | CASSFVAEETQYF | TRBJ2-5 | TRBV11-2 | NA | 13 | NA
TGTGCCTGGAGTGTATGGCTAGCGGCTAGCACAGATACGCAGTATTTT | CAWSVWLAASTDTQYF | TRBJ2-3 | TRBV30 | NA | 16 | TRBD2
TGTGCCAGCAGCGTCGGACTAGCAGGCTCCTACGAGCAGTACTTC | CASSVGLAGSYEQYF | TRBJ2-7 | TRBV9 | NA | 15 | TRBD2
TGTGCCTGGAGTGTACAAAAAGGGATGTCCCAGTACTTC | CAWSVQKGMSQYF | TRBJ2-5 | TRBV30 | few | 13 | NA
TGTGCCAGCAGCTCCAGGACAGGGGGGGGTGAGCAGTACTTC | CASSSRTGGGEQYF | TRBJ2-7 | TRBV11-2 | NA | 14 | TRBD1
TGTGCCAGCAGTTACTCGTTTAATAATTCACCCCTCCACTTT | CASSYSFNNSPLHF | TRBJ1-6 | TRBV6-5 | many | 14 | NA